These T cell receptor beta chains were read from a single sample in a study of blood T cell repertoires in COVID-19. Using immunoSEQ multiplex PCR, the repertoire was profiled, and TCRdb retains in-frame clones only, with some absent. The sample carries roughly 240,000 clones, around 86% recorded once. Sample: peripheral blood. The receptor source for this set is a woman between 25 and 40 years old who had recovered from COVID-19. Each CDR3 is given with its conserved first and last residue. Each record gives: clone size, V gene, J gene, D gene, CDR3 protein, CDR3 DNA. The D gene is left open where the match is weak. Not all rows give a size; the values are once, few, many and, for expanded clones, a class.

clone size: NA; V gene: TRBV19; J gene: TRBJ1-6; D gene: TRBD1; CDR3 protein: CASRPPQGVYSPLHF; CDR3 DNA: TGTGCCAGTAGGCCACCACAGGGGGTTTACTCACCCCTCCACTTT
clone size: NA; V gene: TRBV18; J gene: TRBJ1-4; D gene: NA; CDR3 protein: CASSRARTNEKLFF; CDR3 DNA: TGTGCCAGCTCACGGGCCAGGACTAATGAAAAACTGTTTTTT
clone size: NA; V gene: TRBV5-6; J gene: TRBJ1-2; D gene: NA; CDR3 protein: CASSLEGVYGYTF; CDR3 DNA: TGTGCCAGCAGCTTGGAGGGGGTCTATGGCTACACCTTC
clone size: NA; V gene: TRBV10-3; J gene: TRBJ1-5; D gene: TRBD1; CDR3 protein: CAIRPGTGDQPQHF; CDR3 DNA: TGTGCCATCAGACCTGGGACAGGGGATCAGCCCCAGCATTTT
clone size: NA; V gene: TRBV6-6; J gene: TRBJ1-5; D gene: NA; CDR3 protein: CASSYLRGADQPQHF; CDR3 DNA: TGTGCCAGCAGTTACCTAAGGGGCGCGGATCAGCCCCAGCATTTT
clone size: NA; V gene: TRBV6-2/TRBV6-3; J gene: TRBJ2-1; D gene: NA; CDR3 protein: CASSSIHRGTNDNEQFF; CDR3 DNA: TGTGCCAGCAGTTCCATCCACCGGGGGACGAACGACAATGAGCAGTTCTTC
clone size: NA; V gene: TRBV7-7; J gene: TRBJ2-3; D gene: NA; CDR3 protein: CASSLGTGTDTQYF; CDR3 DNA: TGTGCCAGCAGCTTAGGCACAGGCACAGATACGCAGTATTTT
clone size: NA; V gene: TRBV15; J gene: TRBJ2-3; D gene: NA; CDR3 protein: CATSRDQGDTQYF; CDR3 DNA: TGTGCCACCAGCAGAGATCAGGGAGATACGCAGTATTTT
clone size: NA; V gene: TRBV19; J gene: TRBJ1-3; D gene: NA; CDR3 protein: CASSSGVAGNTIYF; CDR3 DNA: TGTGCCAGTAGTTCAGGGGTAGCAGGAAACACCATATATTTT
clone size: NA; V gene: TRBV27; J gene: TRBJ2-7; D gene: TRBD1; CDR3 protein: CASSFSGTGNHYEQYF; CDR3 DNA: TGTGCCAGCAGTTTTTCCGGGACAGGGAATCACTACGAGCAGTACTTC
clone size: NA; V gene: TRBV9; J gene: TRBJ2-5; D gene: TRBD2; CDR3 protein: CASSVSSGVQETQYF; CDR3 DNA: TGTGCCAGCAGCGTGTCTAGCGGAGTCCAAGAGACCCAGTACTTC
clone size: NA; V gene: TRBV3-1/TRBV3-2; J gene: TRBJ1-1; D gene: TRBD1; CDR3 protein: CASSQDRATEAFF; CDR3 DNA: TGTGCCAGCAGTCAGGACAGGGCCACTGAAGCTTTCTTT
clone size: NA; V gene: TRBV2; J gene: TRBJ1-2; D gene: TRBD1; CDR3 protein: CASKNGSGRQGDNYGYTF; CDR3 DNA: TGTGCCAGCAAAAATGGCAGTGGGAGACAGGGGGACAACTATGGCTACACCTTC
clone size: NA; V gene: TRBV7-2; J gene: TRBJ1-6; D gene: TRBD1; CDR3 protein: CASSSGLGQGYSPLHF; CDR3 DNA: TGTGCCAGCAGCTCGGGGCTTGGACAGGGTTATTCACCCCTCCACTTT
clone size: NA; V gene: TRBV30; J gene: TRBJ1-1; D gene: NA; CDR3 protein: CAWSVSRNTEAFF; CDR3 DNA: TGTGCCTGGAGTGTGTCCAGGAACACTGAAGCTTTCTTT
clone size: NA; V gene: TRBV9; J gene: TRBJ1-1; D gene: TRBD1; CDR3 protein: CASSVVVGGYTEAFF; CDR3 DNA: TGTGCCAGCAGCGTAGTTGTAGGGGGCTACACTGAAGCTTTCTTT
clone size: NA; V gene: TRBV5-4; J gene: TRBJ2-7; D gene: NA; CDR3 protein: CASSLGPSGEQYF; CDR3 DNA: TGTGCCAGCAGCTTGGGGCCTAGTGGGGAGCAGTACTTC
clone size: NA; V gene: TRBV6-2/TRBV6-3; J gene: TRBJ1-1; D gene: NA; CDR3 protein: CASSLAQGLLNTEAFF; CDR3 DNA: TGTGCCAGCAGTCTCGCTCAGGGACTTCTGAACACTGAAGCTTTCTTT
clone size: NA; V gene: TRBV6-5; J gene: TRBJ2-1; D gene: NA; CDR3 protein: CASSPLGSYNEQFF; CDR3 DNA: TGTGCCAGCAGCCCACTAGGTTCCTACAATGAGCAGTTCTTC
clone size: NA; V gene: TRBV2; J gene: TRBJ2-7; D gene: TRBD1; CDR3 protein: CASNEGTGTGSYEQYF; CDR3 DNA: TGTGCCAGCAACGAAGGGACGGGGACAGGGTCCTACGAGCAGTACTTC
clone size: once; V gene: TRBV5-4; J gene: TRBJ2-1; D gene: NA; CDR3 protein: CASSRQPIGEQFF; CDR3 DNA: TGTGCCAGCAGCCGACAGCCTATCGGTGAGCAGTTCTTC
clone size: NA; V gene: TRBV6-6; J gene: TRBJ2-7; D gene: TRBD2; CDR3 protein: CATKGGQRYEQYF; CDR3 DNA: TGTGCCACCAAGGGAGGGCAGCGGTACGAGCAGTACTTC
clone size: NA; V gene: TRBV5-1; J gene: TRBJ2-1; D gene: TRBD2; CDR3 protein: CASSLTLAATYNEQFF; CDR3 DNA: TGCGCCAGCAGCTTGACGCTAGCGGCTACCTACAATGAGCAGTTCTTC
clone size: NA; V gene: TRBV7-3; J gene: TRBJ2-3; D gene: NA; CDR3 protein: CASSPHRGSSGAGGTDTQYF; CDR3 DNA: TGTGCCAGCAGCCCGCACAGGGGGTCTAGCGGGGCCGGGGGCACAGATACGCAGTATTTT
clone size: NA; V gene: TRBV6-2/TRBV6-3; J gene: TRBJ2-2; D gene: TRBD1; CDR3 protein: CASSTSVMGRGRIGELFF; CDR3 DNA: TGTGCCAGCAGTACCTCCGTGATGGGCAGGGGGCGGATCGGGGAGCTGTTTTTT
clone size: NA; V gene: TRBV25-1; J gene: TRBJ1-1; D gene: NA; CDR3 protein: CASSDPLNGYTEAFF; CDR3 DNA: TGTGCCAGCAGTGACCCTCTTAACGGGTACACTGAAGCTTTCTTT
clone size: once; V gene: TRBV6-1; J gene: TRBJ1-5; D gene: NA; CDR3 protein: CASSEARQPQHF; CDR3 DNA: TGTGCCAGCAGTGAAGCTCGGCAGCCCCAGCATTTT
clone size: NA; V gene: TRBV5-5; J gene: TRBJ2-2; D gene: NA; CDR3 protein: CASSLDRTNTGELFF; CDR3 DNA: TGTGCCAGCAGCTTGGACAGGACGAACACCGGGGAGCTGTTTTTT